The T cell receptor (beta chain) described here comes from a study of monozygotic twins with inflammatory bowel disease. The CDR3 is 16 residues long. In germline, CDR1 is SGHVS, CDR2 FQNEAQ. Generation of cDNA took place in eight separate reactions per sample. Added by template switching were UMIs that each held a 6-nucleotide sample barcode. PCR of TCRalpha and TCRbeta cDNA was nested, with two rounds of about 16 and 10 cycles. TCRdb derives one entry per CDR3 protein from the 5' RACE reads, leaving out DNA. This table holds 400,000 to 500,000 distinct CDR3 sequences. Sequencing used blood. The chain carries TRBV7-8 and TRBJ2-7; TCRdb names TRBD2, which stays unverified in the absence of DNA. This sequence was found in a human donor with ulcerative colitis or Crohn's disease, or a healthy co-twin of an affected twin (not recorded which). This CDR3 is CASSPRTSGSVYEQYF.